The next 27 T cell receptor beta chains were all read from a single sample in a study of T cell repertoires in cytomegalovirus infection (dated 2019 in TCRdb). The antigens of these receptors remain unknown. The treatment or condition label of this sample denotes: in vitro stimulation with specific CMV peptide epitopes to enrich CMV-specific T cells. TCRdb records Illumina HiSeq 1500 as the sequencer. TCRdb handled the public reads itself, with Q25 trimming in fastp and clone calling in MiXCR, and kept productive beta chains. Records with the same CDR3 protein are collapsed into one entry carrying the most frequent genes and DNA. This sample holds approximately 990,000 distinct CDR3 sequences; around 30% were observed only once. 11% to 15% of the sample lies in the top ten. The sequencing here drew on cultured CD8+ T cells from PBMCs, taken from culture after CMV antigen stimulation. The source of these receptors is a human donor in good health (CMV status not recorded). Some clones in this sample may be carry-over from other donors' samples.

The sample holds a few counts of this clonotype. The chain combines TRBV2 with TRBJ2-5, with D possibly being TRBD1 (6 bases). This CDR3 is 13 amino acids long. V was cut by 8 bases and J by 0 bases, with 10 bases left in between. The germline V gene has CDR1 SNHLY and CDR2 FYNNEI. The CDR3 loop is CASGGQHQETQYF. The CDR3 coding sequence is TGTGCCAGCGGGGGACAACACCAAGAGACCCAGTACTTC.

The chain couples TRBV27 to TRBJ2-3, with D maybe TRBD2 (5 bases). Germline CDR1 MNHEY, CDR2 SMNVEV (reference sequence). This CDR3 region has 16 residues. Trimming pared 2 bases from V and 4 bases from J, leaving 16 bases between. In nucleotides, the CDR3 is TGTGCCAGCAGTTTACTGAGGGTCCAAGGCGCAGATACGCAGTATTTT. This gives the protein CASSLLRVQGADTQYF.

J is TRBJ1-5 and V is TRBV27; no reliable D call. The germline CDR1 and CDR2 sequences are MNHEY and SMNVEV (reference sequence). Trimming removed 5 bases at V and 5 bases at J, with 10 bases between. The CDR3 is 13 residues long. In DNA form, the CDR3 reads TGTGCCAGCAGTATCGGGGTGTATCAGCCCCAGCATTTT. Encoded protein: CASSIGVYQPQHF.

This clonotype has more than one count but fewer than ten. The chain couples TRBV7-6 to TRBJ2-2; TRBD1 matches 7 bases. CDR3 size: 16 residues. Germline V gene sequence: CDR1 SGHVS, CDR2 FNYEAQ. The junction had 5 bases not matched to a gene; V was cut back by 2 bases and J by 2 bases. CDR3 loop: CASSLTTGRNTGELFF. CDR3 bases: TGTGCCAGCAGCTTAACGACAGGGAGAAACACCGGGGAGCTGTTTTTT.

This chain links TRBV6-5 with TRBJ1-6, with D unclear. The V gene's germline CDR1 is MNHEY and CDR2 SVGAGI. The CDR3 runs to 16 residues. Trimming pared 6 bases from V and 7 bases from J, leaving 19 bases between. CDR3 in amino acids: CASSPRDRVWNSPLHF. The CDR3 coding sequence is TGTGCCAGCAGCCCCCGGGATAGGGTGTGGAATTCACCCCTCCACTTT.

The sample holds many counts of this clonotype. The CDR3, as DNA: TGTGCCAGCACCCCCGGGACAGGGGGACACTCACCCCTCCACTTT. Residues: CASTPGTGGHSPLHF. The genes are TRBV27 and TRBJ1-6; 11 bases are shared with TRBD1. The junction had 9 bases not matched to a gene; V was cut back by 7 bases and J by 10 bases. The CDR3 extends over 15 amino acids. CDR1 and CDR2 (germline): MNHEY, SMNVEV (reference sequence).

This clonotype appeared a few times. V is TRBV7-6 and J is TRBJ2-3, with D hard to call. The length of the CDR3 is 14 residues. Deletions cut 5 bases from V and 2 bases from J, with 11 bases between. The germline gives CDR1 SGHVS, CDR2 FNYEAQ. The CDR3 reads CASSPVEFTDTQYF. The CDR3 coding sequence is TGTGCCAGCAGCCCCGTAGAGTTCACAGATACGCAGTATTTT. Based on the CDR3 plus reference TRBV7-6 and TRBJ2-3, the full variable domain is GAGVSQSPRYKVTKRGQDVALRCDPISGHVSLYWYRQALGQGPEFLTYFNYEAQQDKSGLPNDRFSAERPEGSISTLTIQRTEQRDSAMYRCASSPVEFTDTQYFGPGTRLTVL.

The chain is built from TRBV5-1 and TRBJ2-1; 9 nucleotides line up with TRBD1. CDR1 is SGHRS, CDR2 YFSETQ, per germline. This CDR3 has 16 amino acids. The V and J ends lost 0 bases and 2 bases, in that order; junction bases with no gene match: 3. Here the CDR3 reads CASSLEGTGPYNEQFF. The CDR3 bases are TGCGCCAGCAGCTTGGAGGGGACAGGGCCCTACAATGAGCAGTTCTTC.

This clonotype was seen ten or more times. CDR3 DNA sequence: TGTGCCAGCAGTTTCTTGGTGTACCAAGAGACCCAGTACTTC. It is translated as CASSFLVYQETQYF. The chain employs TRBV12-3 or TRBV12-4 and TRBJ2-5; D gene ambiguous. V lost 3 bases and J lost 0, with 8 bases in between. The CDR3 spans 14 residues.

This clonotype was recorded many times. The CDR3 here is CASSLAPILTGDTQYF. The DNA for the CDR3 is TGTGCCAGCAGCTTAGCCCCGATCCTTACGGGAGATACGCAGTATTTT. V usage is TRBV7-2 and J usage is TRBJ2-3, with D hard to call. V lost 0 bases to trimming and J lost 5 bases, with 15 bases between them. The CDR3 runs 16 residues. CDR1 and CDR2 (germline): SGHTA, FQGNSA.

The gene calls are TRBV19 and TRBJ1-1; D unresolved. The V end lost 9 bases, the J end lost 5 bases, and 10 bases lay between the germline ends. Germline-derived CDR1 and CDR2 are LNHDA and SQIVND (reference sequence). There are 11 residues in the CDR3. CDR3 residues: CASPSGTEAFF. The DNA for the CDR3 is TGTGCCAGCCCCTCGGGAACTGAAGCTTTCTTT.

The table lists this clonotype with a few counts. This sequence joins TRBV6-1 and TRBJ2-7; D remains unclear. Trimming removed 4 bases at V and 7 bases at J, with 11 bases between. Germline lookup yields CDR1 MNHNS and CDR2 SASEGT. The CDR3 consists of 12 residues. The CDR3 loop reads CASSALGEEQYF. The CDR3 region has the DNA TGTGCCAGCAGTGCCCTAGGTGAAGAGCAGTACTTC.

The DNA of the CDR3 is TGTGCCAGCAGTGAAGCGGCGACCTACGAGCAGTACTTC. Translating it yields CASSEAATYEQYF. The rearrangement links TRBV2 to TRBJ2-7, with no clear D. This CDR3 spans 13 amino acids. CDR1 SNHLY and CDR2 FYNNEI come from the germline V gene. V gave up 0 bases and J gave up 2 bases, with 5 bases separating them.

This clonotype has a count of ten or more. The chain is built from TRBV5-5 and TRBJ1-1; D is unresolved. V shed 2 bases and J shed 5 bases, with 7 bases lying between them. The CDR3 length is 12 residues. Germline V gene lookup returns CDR1 SGHKS and CDR2 YYEKEE (reference sequence). Written as DNA, the CDR3 is TGTGCCAGCAGCTTTATGGAAACTGAAGCTTTCTTT. This codes for CASSFMETEAFF. Complete variable domain (other parts from reference TRBV5-5 and TRBJ1-1): DAGVTQSPTHLIKTRGQQVTLRCSPISGHKSVSWYQQVLGQGPQFIFQYYEKEERGRGNFPDRFSARQFPNYSSELNVNALLLGDSALYLCASSFMETEAFFGQGTRLTVV.

The V and J genes are TRBV24-1 and TRBJ1-6; no definite D call. This CDR3 contains 11 residues. V was trimmed by 6 bases and J by 11 bases, leaving 7 bases between them. Germline values: CDR1 KGHDR, CDR2 SFDVKD. Here the CDR3 DNA reads TGTGCCACCAGTCCGGCGGCACCCCTCCACTTT. Its protein is CATSPAAPLHF.

Comment on this clonotype: One junction end disagrees with the germline gene, perhaps due to a read error. The genes are TRBV7-2 and TRBJ1-2; 12 bases line up with TRBD1. CDR1 and CDR2 from the germline V gene are SGHTA and FQGNSA. The CDR3 is 15 amino acids. Here the CDR3 reads CASSRGQGASYGYAF. CDR3 nucleotides: TGTGCCAGCAGCAGGGGACAGGGGGCATCATATGGCTACGCCTTC. Combining the CDR3 with reference TRBV7-2 and TRBJ1-2 gives the whole variable domain GAGVSQSPSNKVTEKGKDVELRCDPISGHTALYWYRQSLGQGLEFLIYFQGNSAPDKSGLPSDRFSAERTGGSVSTLTIQRTQQEDSAVYLCASSRGQGASYGYAFGSGTRLTVV.

This clonotype has just a few counts. CDR3 coding DNA: TGTGCCAGCAGCCGGTATTTGGGCATGAACACTGAAGCTTTCTTT. Translating gives CASSRYLGMNTEAFF. The rearrangement uses TRBV5-5 and TRBJ1-1; D unclear. Trimming removed 4 bases from V and 0 bases from J, with 13 bases in between. CDR1 and CDR2 from the germline V gene are SGHKS and YYEKEE (reference sequence). The CDR3 length is 15 residues.

The gene calls are TRBV9 and TRBJ1-1; D uncertain. The CDR3 runs 15 residues. From germline, CDR1 is SGDLS and CDR2 YYNGEE. The V gene lost 3 bases and the J gene lost 2 bases, with 14 bases spanning the gap. CDR3 nucleotide sequence: TGTGCCAGCAGCGGTTACCTGGGTGTTAACACTGAAGCTTTCTTT. Translating gives CASSGYLGVNTEAFF. The whole variable domain, remainder taken from reference TRBV9 and TRBJ1-1, is DSGVTQTPKHLITATGQRVTLRCSPRSGDLSVYWYQQSLDQGLQFLIQYYNGEERAKGNILERFSAQQFPDLHSELNLSSLELGDSALYFCASSGYLGVNTEAFFGQGTRLTVV.

This clonotype occurred once. This chain links TRBV15 with TRBJ2-2; 7 bases map to TRBD1. The CDR3 is made up of 16 amino acids. From germline, CDR1 is LNHNV and CDR2 YYDKDF (reference sequence). The J segment lost 4 bases and the V segment lost 3 bases, leaving 8 bases of the junction unmatched. The CDR3 is CATSSSPPGGTGELFF. CDR3 coding DNA: TGTGCCACCAGCAGCTCCCCCCCAGGGGGCACCGGGGAGCTGTTTTTT.

This clonotype was counted many times. The chain uses TRBV27 and TRBJ2-7, with D uncertain. The CDR3 is 11 residues long. V shed 6 bases and J shed 4 bases, with 7 bases lying between them. Per germline, CDR1 MNHEY and CDR2 SMNVEV (reference sequence). CDR3: CASSSGYEQYV. DNA of the CDR3: TGTGCCAGCAGCTCCGGGTACGAGCAGTACGTC.

This chain connects TRBV4-1 to TRBJ1-1; D remains ambiguous. CDR3 size: 14 residues. V was cut by 3 bases and J by 4 bases, with 12 bases left in between. CDR1 is MGHRA and CDR2 is YSYEKL in the germline V gene. The DNA for the CDR3 is TGCGCCAGCAGCCAGGCTCCCTGGGGCACTGAAGCTTTCTTT. This encodes CASSQAPWGTEAFF.

The chain carries TRBV5-8 and TRBJ2-3; 9 bases are shared with TRBD1. Germline-derived CDR1 and CDR2 are SGHTS and YDEGEE. V dropped 4 bases and J dropped 2; count of bases not matched to a gene: 8. The CDR3 consists of 16 residues. CDR3 protein: CASSPGQGGSTDTQYF. For the CDR3, the DNA is TGTGCCAGCAGCCCGGGACAGGGCGGTTCCACAGATACGCAGTATTTT.

The sample holds a few counts of this clonotype. This chain connects TRBV7-2 to TRBJ2-1, with 7 positions matching TRBD1. This CDR3 contains 14 residues. V shed 5 bases, J shed 7 bases, and the junction held 8 bases outside the gene matches. Per the germline V gene, CDR1 is SGHTA and CDR2 is FQGNSA. The DNA for the CDR3 is TGTGCCAGCAGCCCCCACGGACAGGTTAATGAGCAGTTCTTC. As protein: CASSPHGQVNEQFF. Filled out from reference TRBV7-2 and TRBJ2-1, the complete variable domain reads GAGVSQSPSNKVTEKGKDVELRCDPISGHTALYWYRQSLGQGLEFLIYFQGNSAPDKSGLPSDRFSAERTGGSVSTLTIQRTQQEDSAVYLCASSPHGQVNEQFFGPGTRLTVL.

This clonotype has more than one count but fewer than ten. The V call is TRBV19, the J call TRBJ2-7; TRBD1 or TRBD2 may be the D gene (5 bases each). CDR1 is LNHDA, CDR2 SQIVND, per germline (reference sequence). CDR3 length: 13 residues. Trimming cost V 5 bases and J 7 bases, with 15 bases left between them. CDR3 nucleotide sequence: TGTGCCAGTAGTCCCGGGGCCGGGTGGGAGCAGTACTTC. Translated, it gives CASSPGAGWEQYF. The whole variable domain, remainder taken from reference TRBV19 and TRBJ2-7, is DGGITQSPKYLFRKEGQNVTLSCEQNLNHDAMYWYRQDPGQGLRLIYYSQIVNDFQKGDIAEGYSVSREKKESFPLTVTSAQKNPTAFYLCASSPGAGWEQYFGPGTRLTVT.

The CDR3 here is CASSWELGETQYF. The CDR3 DNA reads as TGTGCCAGCAGCTGGGAACTAGGGGAGACCCAGTACTTC. The chain is built from TRBV5-6 and TRBJ2-5, with D possibly matching TRBD2 (5 bases). This CDR3 region has 13 residues. Germline V gene lookup returns CDR1 SGHDT and CDR2 YYEEEE. Trimming removed 3 bases from V and 5 bases from J, with 11 bases in between.

This chain uses TRBV7-9 with TRBJ2-3, with 10 bases fitting TRBD2. Germline CDR1 reads SEHNR; CDR2 reads FQNEAQ (reference sequence). With V trimmed by 3 bases and J by 5 bases, 5 bases remained unmatched. This CDR3 spans 15 amino acids. In DNA form, the CDR3 reads TGTGCCAGCAGCTTCGTAGGGACTAGCGTAGATACGCAGTATTTT. This encodes CASSFVGTSVDTQYF.

V usage is TRBV7-9 and J usage is TRBJ1-1; possibly TRBD1 for D (6 bases). The germline V gene encodes CDR1 SEHNR and CDR2 FQNEAQ (reference sequence). The CDR3 consists of 17 residues. Trimming pared 0 bases from V and 3 bases from J, leaving 17 bases between. The CDR3 spells CASSLAIRAAGDTEAFF. The CDR3 nucleotides read TGTGCCAGCAGCTTAGCTATACGGGCGGCAGGGGACACTGAAGCTTTCTTT.